One and the same sample provided the 7 T cell receptor beta chains below, sequenced in a study of cytomegalovirus exposure and HLA in healthy donors. The PCR ran on 60 Vbeta and 13 Jbeta primers. Produced via immunoSEQ multiplex PCR; TCRdb's table is partial and in-frame only. The sample holds about 150,000 clones, over 55% seen once. The specimen sequenced was PBMCs. Source of these receptors: a man in his forties in good health and CMV-seronegative.

This clone was detected once. The genes are TRBV2 and TRBJ1-1; 10 bases agree with TRBD1. The CDR3 is made up of 14 amino acids. V lost 7 bases, J lost 5 bases, and 7 bases stayed unmatched. CDR1 SNHLY and CDR2 FYNNEI come from the germline V gene. CDR3 bases: TGTGCCAGCAAAGAGGGACAGGGGCCGACTGAAGCTTTCTTT. Residues: CASKEGQGPTEAFF.

The V gene is TRBV9, the J gene TRBJ1-4; TRBD1 might be the D (5 bases). From germline, CDR1 is SGDLS and CDR2 YYNGEE. V lost 2 bases to trimming and J lost 8 bases, with 10 bases between them. The CDR3 runs 13 residues. For the CDR3, the DNA is TGTGCCAGCAGCGTTTTCGGACAAGAAAAACTGTTTTTT. Its translation: CASSVFGQEKLFF.

This clone was observed a few times. The V call is TRBV6-1, the J call TRBJ1-5, with a weak D call TRBD1 (6 bases). The CDR3 is 14 residues long. The V gene's germline CDR1 is MNHNS and CDR2 SASEGT. The V gene lost 6 bases and the J gene lost 7 bases, with 16 bases spanning the gap. The DNA for the CDR3 is TGTGCCAGCAGATTCTCGTCAGGGGCACAGCCCCAGCATTTT. This translates into CASRFSSGAQPQHF.

The chain joins TRBV5-4 to TRBJ2-2; D is uncertain. This CDR3 comprises 13 residues. Germline V gene lookup returns CDR1 SGHNT and CDR2 YYREEE (reference sequence). The V gene lost 0 bases and the J gene lost 10 bases, with 10 bases spanning the gap. This CDR3 is CASSLAGSEELFF. The CDR3 nucleotides are TGTGCCAGCAGCTTGGCGGGTAGTGAGGAGCTGTTTTTT.

The chain links TRBV30 to TRBJ2-7, with TRBD1 matching 11 bases. Germline V lookup: CDR1 GTSNPN, CDR2 SVGIG (reference sequence). The CDR3 consists of 14 residues. Trimming removed 0 bases from V and 3 bases from J; junction bases left unmatched: 1. The CDR3 sequence: CAWSVGTGGYEQYF. CDR3 sequence (DNA): TGTGCCTGGAGTGTGGGGACAGGGGGCTACGAGCAGTACTTC. The whole variable domain, filled in from reference TRBV30 and TRBJ2-7, reads SQTIHQWPATLVQPVGSPLSLECTVEGTSNPNLYWYRQAAGRGLQLLFYSVGIGQISSEVPQNLSASRPQDRQFILSSKKLLLSDSGFYLCAWSVGTGGYEQYFGPGTRLTVT.

The chain joins TRBV7-3 to TRBJ2-1; weak D call: TRBD1 (5 bases). With 0 bases removed from V and 7 bases from J, the gap between germline ends came to 7 bases. From germline, CDR1 is SGHTA and CDR2 FQGTGA. The CDR3 spans 13 residues. The CDR3 region is CASSLTKGNEQFF. The CDR3 coding sequence is TGTGCCAGCAGCTTAACGAAGGGGAATGAGCAGTTCTTC.

The chain combines TRBV7-8 with TRBJ1-1, with D unclear. V was trimmed by 5 bases and J by 0 bases, leaving 10 bases between them. This CDR3 spans 14 amino acids. CDR1 is SGHVS, CDR2 FQNEAQ, per germline. The CDR3 DNA reads TGTGCCAGCAGCCCCGACGGAGTGAACACTGAAGCTTTCTTT. It specifies CASSPDGVNTEAFF.